One sample yielded the 21 T cell receptor beta chains listed below, sequenced in a study of metastatic and nonmetastatic thyroid tumors (dated by TCRdb to 2018 to 2020). No treatment had been received by any patient before thyroid surgery. The library relied on PCR. Sequencing was performed on an Illumina HiSeq 4000. The public sequencing data were trimmed at Q25 with fastp and processed into clonotypes with MiXCR by TCRdb, which kept only in-frame beta chains. The sample table lists approximately 21,000 clones, under 35% of them with a count of one. The ten top clones hold approximately 6.1% of the sample. The material sequenced was blood. These receptors were collected from a female donor with papillary thyroid cancer or a benign thyroid nodule (not recorded which). Some clones in this sample may be carry-over from other donors' samples.

In this sample, this clone turned up a few times. A much larger clone lies one base from this, so it may be a read error. This CDR3 fails to terminate in the conserved phenylalanine or tryptophan, so it likely reflects a read error. For the CDR3, the DNA is TGTGCCAGCAGCCCCCGGGACACGGCCTACAATGAGCAGTTCCTC. Translating gives CASSPRDTAYNEQFL. This chain uses TRBV9 with TRBJ2-1, with D possibly TRBD1 on 6 matching bases. V shed 4 bases and J shed 2 bases, with 13 bases lying between them. The germline V gene has CDR1 SGDLS and CDR2 YYNGEE. This CDR3 contains 15 residues.

This clone is categorized as medium-sized. V usage is TRBV28 and J usage is TRBJ2-5, with a possible D match to TRBD2 (5 bases). The CDR3 is 13 residues long. V lost 3 bases to trimming and J lost 2 bases, with 7 bases between them. The germline gives CDR1 MDHEN, CDR2 SYDVKM. In nucleotides, the CDR3 is TGTGCCAGCAGTTTTTGGGAGCAAGAGACCCAGTACTTC. This sequence encodes CASSFWEQETQYF.

By share, this clone ranks as medium-sized (0.01 to 0.1%). The genes are TRBV7-2 and TRBJ2-7; no firm D call. The germline V gene encodes CDR1 SGHTA and CDR2 FQGNSA. Between the trimmed V and J ends, which lost 2 bases and 3 bases, there was a span of 5 bases. This CDR3 contains 12 residues. The CDR3 DNA is TGTGCCAGCAGCTTAAACCTCTACGAGCAGTACTTC. The encoded protein is CASSLNLYEQYF.

The V gene is TRBV7-2, the J gene TRBJ1-2, with D unclear. Trimming left V 1 base short and J 4 bases short, with 16 bases between. Germline-derived CDR1 and CDR2 are SGHTA and FQGNSA. The CDR3 has 16 residues. CDR3 sequence (DNA): TGTGCCAGCAGCTTAGGCAAGGGTAGGGCCTTCTATGGCTACACCTTC. It yields the protein CASSLGKGRAFYGYTF.

In regard to this clone: At one boundary the junction diverges from the germline segment, which might be a read error. This chain's CDR3 is CSARGTDGRMIYTF. For the CDR3, the DNA is TGCAGTGCCAGAGGGACTGACGGACGTATGATCTACACCTTC. J is TRBJ1-2 and V is TRBV20-1; possibly TRBD1 for D (5 bases). CDR3 length: 14 amino acids. The germline CDR1 and CDR2 sequences are DFQATT and SNEGSKA (reference sequence).

The chain employs TRBV20-1 and TRBJ1-3, with D uncertain. The V gene lost 0 bases and the J gene lost 0 bases, with 6 bases spanning the gap. CDR3 size: 14 residues. Germline CDR1 DFQATT, CDR2 SNEGSKA (reference sequence). The CDR3 coding sequence is TGCAGTGCTAGAGATGTGAGCTCTGGAAACACCATATATTTT. Translating gives CSARDVSSGNTIYF.

The CDR3: CASSYGTGISGELFF. The CDR3 DNA reads as TGTGCCAGCAGTTACGGGACAGGGATTTCCGGGGAGCTGTTTTTT. The chain is built from TRBV6-2 or TRBV6-3 and TRBJ2-2; 9 bases match TRBD1. In germline, CDR1 is MNHEY, CDR2 SVGEGT. The CDR3 contains 15 residues. V trimming: 2 bases; J trimming: 6 bases; junction bases outside the gene matches: 4.

This clone was counted ten times or more. The V and J genes are TRBV20-1 and TRBJ2-5; D may be TRBD1 or TRBD2 (6 bases each). CDR1 and CDR2 from the germline V gene are DFQATT and SNEGSKA (reference sequence). The V end lost 5 bases, the J end lost 5 bases, and 15 bases lay between the germline ends. The CDR3 contains 13 residues. The CDR3 protein is CSASNRGRETQYF. DNA for the CDR3: TGCAGTGCTTCAAACCGGGGGCGGGAGACCCAGTACTTC.

In this sample, this clone is medium-sized. The chain couples TRBV6-1 to TRBJ1-4, with TRBD1 matching 10 bases. V was pared by 1 base and J by 7 bases, with 3 bases of the junction left unmatched. CDR1 and CDR2 from the germline V gene are MNHNS and SASEGT. The CDR3 runs to 15 residues. CDR3: CASSEGQGAFEKLFF. CDR3 DNA sequence: TGTGCCAGCAGTGAAGGACAGGGGGCTTTTGAAAAACTGTTTTTT.

The chain recombines TRBV6-1 with TRBJ1-5, with D unclear. This CDR3 contains 16 residues. Deletions cut 5 bases from V and 7 bases from J, with 21 bases between. Germline CDR1 reads MNHNS; CDR2 reads SASEGT. The CDR3 sequence: CASSPHRTGIVQPQHF. For the CDR3, the DNA is TGTGCCAGCAGTCCTCACCGTACTGGTATAGTACAGCCCCAGCATTTT.

The sample holds a few counts of this clone. The chain carries TRBV12-3 or TRBV12-4 and TRBJ1-1; the match to TRBD1 covers 9 bases. Trimming took 6 bases from V and 2 from J; bases not matched to a gene: 13. This CDR3 region has 17 residues. The CDR3 coding sequence is TGTGCCAGCAGCGGACCCAAGGGACAGGGTCCTAACACTGAAGCTTTCTTT. Protein product: CASSGPKGQGPNTEAFF.

This rearrangement joins TRBV19 to TRBJ1-1; unclear D gene. Between the trimmed V and J ends, which lost 7 bases and 2 bases, there was a span of 17 bases. There are 15 residues in the CDR3. The germline CDR1 and CDR2 sequences are LNHDA and SQIVND (reference sequence). As DNA, the CDR3 is TGTGCCAGTAATCGTCCGGGATACTTAAACACTGAAGCTTTCTTT. Protein sequence: CASNRPGYLNTEAFF.

By its share, this clone is medium-sized. The chain recombines TRBV20-1 with TRBJ2-7; 11 positions agree with TRBD2. The CDR3 has 14 residues. Germline lookup yields CDR1 DFQATT and CDR2 SNEGSKA (reference sequence). Germline trimming cut 6 bases from V and 3 bases from J; bases unmatched to any gene: 7. DNA of the CDR3: TGCAGTGCCACCACTAGCGGGAGTTTCTACGAGCAGTACTTC. This translates into CSATTSGSFYEQYF.

The sample holds many counts of this clone. The chain has TRBV7-3 and TRBJ2-1; unclear D gene. Trimming took 4 bases from V and 4 from J, leaving 8 bases between them. Germline loops: CDR1 SGHTA, CDR2 FQGTGA. CDR3 length equals 13 residues. As DNA, the CDR3 is TGTGCCAGCAGCTCCTACTCATACAATGAGCAGTTCTTC. Translation gives CASSSYSYNEQFF. The variable domain in full, completed from reference TRBV7-3 and TRBJ2-1, reads GAGVSQTPSNKVTEKGKYVELRCDPISGHTALYWYRQSLGQGPEFLIYFQGTGAADDSGLPNDRFFAVRPEGSVSTLKIQRTERGDSAVYLCASSSYSYNEQFFGPGTRLTVL.

This clone has a handful of counts. The rearrangement links TRBV5-4 to TRBJ1-4; D possibly corresponds to TRBD1 (5 bases). Germline V lookup: CDR1 SGHNT, CDR2 YYREEE (reference sequence). The length of the CDR3 is 16 residues. The V gene lost 3 bases and the J gene lost 3 bases, with 15 bases spanning the gap. The CDR3 region has the DNA TGTGCCAGCAGCTCCAAACTAGGGGCTTCTAATGAAAAACTGTTTTTT. Translation gives CASSSKLGASNEKLFF.

The chain recombines TRBV11-2 with TRBJ2-7, with D possibly matching TRBD1 (5 bases). Germline V gene sequence: CDR1 SGHAT, CDR2 FQNNGV. Trimming took 5 bases from V and 3 from J, leaving 11 bases between them. This CDR3 is 13 amino acids long. CDR3 bases: TGTGCCAGCAGCAGGACATGTGTCTACGAGCAGTACTTC. Its protein is CASSRTCVYEQYF. Combining the CDR3 with reference TRBV11-2 and TRBJ2-7 gives the whole variable domain EAGVAQSPRYKIIEKRQSVAFWCNPISGHATLYWYQQILGQGPKLLIQFQNNGVVDDSQLPKDRFSAERLKGVDSTLKIQPAKLEDSAVYLCASSRTCVYEQYFGPGTRLTVT.

The chain carries TRBV9 and TRBJ1-3, with TRBD1 matching 7 bases. The CDR3 sequence is 16 residues long. J gave up 0 bases and V 4 bases, and 7 bases lay outside the gene matches. Germline V gene sequence: CDR1 SGDLS, CDR2 YYNGEE. In nucleotides, the CDR3 is TGTGCCAGCAGCCCAGCCAGGGGGTACTCTGGAAACACCATATATTTT. Encoded protein: CASSPARGYSGNTIYF.

This clone is termed medium-sized. V is TRBV12-3 or TRBV12-4 and J is TRBJ2-7; no reliable D call. V was trimmed by 1 base and J by 7 bases, leaving 14 bases between them. The CDR3 is made up of 14 amino acids. The CDR3, as DNA: TGTGCCAGCAGTTTAGACTACCCGGCGAGTGAGCAGTACTTC. Protein: CASSLDYPASEQYF.

The chain couples TRBV19 to TRBJ1-1; 9 nucleotides align to TRBD1. V was pared by 6 bases and J by 4 bases, with 9 bases of the junction left unmatched. The CDR3 sequence is 15 residues long. From germline, CDR1 is LNHDA and CDR2 SQIVND (reference sequence). The CDR3 nucleotides read TGTGCCAGTAGCGGGACAGGGAGGGGGAGCACTGAAGCTTTCTTT. Encoded protein: CASSGTGRGSTEAFF.

In its sample, this clone was seen a few times. The J gene is TRBJ2-7, the V gene TRBV6-5; D is unresolved. The V gene's germline CDR1 is MNHEY and CDR2 SVGAGI. V was trimmed by 4 bases and J by 7 bases, leaving 11 bases between them. The CDR3 length is 12 residues. The CDR3 DNA sequence: TGTGCCAGCAGTTCGCAACTACGGGAGCAGTACGTC. Amino acids: CASSSQLREQYV.

The chain joins TRBV10-3 to TRBJ2-3, with 9 bases aligning to TRBD2. This CDR3 region has 16 residues. The germline gives CDR1 ENHRY, CDR2 SYGVKD. V shed 8 bases, J shed 1 base, and the junction held 10 bases outside the gene matches. Here the CDR3 reads CAIQESGRPRTDTQYF. CDR3 in DNA: TGTGCCATCCAAGAGAGCGGGAGGCCCCGCACAGATACGCAGTATTTT.